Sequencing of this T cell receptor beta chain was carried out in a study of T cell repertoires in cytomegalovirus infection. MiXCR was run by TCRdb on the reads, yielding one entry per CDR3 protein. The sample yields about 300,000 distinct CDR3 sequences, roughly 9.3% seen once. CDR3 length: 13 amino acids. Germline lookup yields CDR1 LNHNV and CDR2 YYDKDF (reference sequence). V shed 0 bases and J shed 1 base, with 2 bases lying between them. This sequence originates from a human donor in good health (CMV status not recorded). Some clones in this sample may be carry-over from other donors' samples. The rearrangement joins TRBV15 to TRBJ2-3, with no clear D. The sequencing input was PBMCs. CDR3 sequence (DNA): TGTGCCACCAGCAGAGATGGCACAGATACGCAGTATTTT. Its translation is CATSRDGTDTQYF.